This T cell receptor (beta chain) comes out of a study of response to subunit inactivated influenza vaccine. TCRdb passed the RT-PCR reads through MiXCR, listing each CDR3 protein once. The sample consists of a few hundred thousand distinct CDR3 sequences, approximately 15% of them appearing once. Whole-study results and caveats: Each seasonal flu vaccination may recruit only limited new T cells, authors suggested.

This clonotype was observed a few times. Antigen unknown. Trimming cost V 2 bases and J 9 bases, with 13 bases left between them. The length of the CDR3 is 13 residues. From germline, CDR1 is MNHEY and CDR2 SVGEGT. The chain couples TRBV6-2 or TRBV6-3 to TRBJ2-5, with D possibly being TRBD2 (5 bases). This receptor was taken from a man aged 45-65 years who received an inactivated influenza vaccine. The sequencing here drew on PBMCs from blood, taken 11 to 12 days after vaccination. The CDR3: CASSYGGGAAQYF. DNA of the CDR3: TGTGCCAGCAGTTACGGTGGAGGAGCGGCCCAGTACTTC.